The present T cell receptor (beta chain) was sequenced within a study of control samples from healthy donors and cancer patients (dated by TCRdb to the early 2020s). Note on this clone: Its antigen has not been determined. No per-base quality is available; no much larger clone lies one base away.

V is cut back by 5 bases and J by 6 bases, with 7 bases in the junction unmatched. The CDR3 numbers 15 residues from cysteine through phenylalanine. Only CDR3 DNA is held: 45 bases, read in frame from base 1. CDR1 and CDR2 are read off the germline V gene (reference sequence) as MNHEY and SMNVEV. The library was generated by the immunoSEQ multiplex PCR assay. This immuneACCESS table, as held by TCRdb, lists in-frame sequences with V and J called but not all clones. Of the missing ones, under half trace to an unresolved V gene in checked studies; the others have no known cause. The sample yields around 72,000 clones; over 65% were counted once. The ten largest make up around 16% of the sample.

The sample was blood. This sequence originates from a middle-aged man in good health. Rearrangement joined TRBV27 to TRBJ1-5; 10 bases in between match TRBD1. The nucleotides are TGTGCCAGCAGTCCGACAGGGGGCGGTGGTCAGCCCCAGCATTTT. Its amino acids are CASSPTGGGGQPQHF.